A single sample is the source of the 4 T cell receptor beta chains below, sequenced in a study of T-cell memory formation after mild COVID-19. TCRdb reprocessed the 5' RACE reads via MiXCR and lists one record per CDR3 protein. The table includes about 340,000 distinct CDR3 sequences, approximately 15% detected once. Material for sequencing was PBMCs or a T cell subset sorted from them (not recorded which). The receptors stem from a man aged 18 to 29 who had mild COVID-19 (a few samples of this study predate the infection). Cell type and time point are not known.

There are many counts of this clonotype. The V call is TRBV5-1, the J call TRBJ2-3; 9 bases agree with TRBD2. The junction had 9 bases not matched to a gene; V was cut back by 2 bases and J by 11 bases. This CDR3 is built from 14 residues. CDR1 SGHRS and CDR2 YFSETQ come from the germline V gene. The CDR3 nucleotides are TGCGCCAGCAGCTTTGCGGGGGGGCCAGTTAAGCAGTATTTT. This codes for CASSFAGGPVKQYF.

This clonotype was seen a handful of times. J is TRBJ2-5 and V is TRBV2; TRBD1 agrees at 11 bases. The CDR3 sequence is 15 residues long. With 3 bases clipped from V and 5 bases from J, the junction kept 5 bases outside the gene matches. CDR1 is SNHLY, CDR2 FYNNEI, per germline. The CDR3 nucleotides are TGTGCCAGCAGTGATTGGACAGGGGGCACGGAGACCCAGTACTTC. The encoded protein is CASSDWTGGTETQYF.

Only a few counts were recorded for this clonotype. The J gene is TRBJ1-2, the V gene TRBV7-2; D uncertain. Germline lookup yields CDR1 SGHTA and CDR2 FQGNSA. The CDR3 runs to 13 residues. Trimming cost V 3 bases and J 3 bases, with 8 bases left between them. The CDR3 loop is CASSFGVDYGYTF. CDR3 DNA: TGTGCCAGCAGCTTCGGGGTAGACTATGGCTACACCTTC.

In its sample, this clonotype was seen a few times. The CDR3 reads CASSPRTSPNRYF. CDR3 coding DNA: TGTGCCAGCAGCCCGCGGACTAGCCCTAATAGGTACTTC. The V and J genes are TRBV11-2 and TRBJ2-5, with 8 bases lining up with TRBD2. CDR3 length equals 13 residues. The V gene's germline CDR1 is SGHAT and CDR2 FQNNGV. V trimming: 5 bases; J trimming: 13 bases; junction bases outside the gene matches: 12.